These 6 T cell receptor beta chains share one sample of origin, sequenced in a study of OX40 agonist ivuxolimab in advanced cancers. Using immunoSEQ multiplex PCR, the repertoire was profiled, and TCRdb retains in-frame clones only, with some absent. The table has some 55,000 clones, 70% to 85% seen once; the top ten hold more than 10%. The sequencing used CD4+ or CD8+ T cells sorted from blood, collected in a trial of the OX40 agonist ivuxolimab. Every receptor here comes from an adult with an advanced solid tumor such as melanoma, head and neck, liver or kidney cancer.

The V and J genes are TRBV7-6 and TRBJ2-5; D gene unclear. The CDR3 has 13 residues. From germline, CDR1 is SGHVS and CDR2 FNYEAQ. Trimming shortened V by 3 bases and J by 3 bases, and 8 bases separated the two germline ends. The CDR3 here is CASSFNGEETQYF. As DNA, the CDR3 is TGTGCCAGCAGCTTTAACGGTGAAGAGACCCAGTACTTC.

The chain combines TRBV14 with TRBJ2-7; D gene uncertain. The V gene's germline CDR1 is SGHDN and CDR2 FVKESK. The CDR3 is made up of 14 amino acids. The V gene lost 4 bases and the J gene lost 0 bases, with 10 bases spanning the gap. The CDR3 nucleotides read TGTGCCAGCAGCCTTCTTAGGAGCTCCTACGAGCAGTACTTC. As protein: CASSLLRSSYEQYF.

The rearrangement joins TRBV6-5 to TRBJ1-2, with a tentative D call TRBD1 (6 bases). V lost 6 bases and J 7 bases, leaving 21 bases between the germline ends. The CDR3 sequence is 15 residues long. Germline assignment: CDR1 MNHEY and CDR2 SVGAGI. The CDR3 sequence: CASRGPTGKGAGYTF. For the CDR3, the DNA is TGTGCCAGCAGGGGGCCAACAGGGAAGGGTGCTGGCTACACCTTC.

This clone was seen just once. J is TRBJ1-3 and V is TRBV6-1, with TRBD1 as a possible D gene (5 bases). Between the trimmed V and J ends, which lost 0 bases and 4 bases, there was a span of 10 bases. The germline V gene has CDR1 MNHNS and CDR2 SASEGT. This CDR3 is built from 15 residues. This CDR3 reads CASSEAGPGGNTIYF. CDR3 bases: TGTGCCAGCAGTGAAGCTGGCCCAGGGGGAAACACCATATATTTT.

CDR3 residues: CAWNPGFRGTLDQTYGYTF. DNA for the CDR3: TGTGCCTGGAACCCCGGATTTAGAGGGACCCTTGATCAAACCTATGGCTACACCTTC. The chain recombines TRBV30 with TRBJ1-2; tentative D call: TRBD1 (5 bases). CDR3 length: 19 amino acids. Germline V CDR1 and CDR2: GTSNPN, SVGIG (reference sequence). V was clipped by 4 bases and J by 4 bases, with 31 bases between them.

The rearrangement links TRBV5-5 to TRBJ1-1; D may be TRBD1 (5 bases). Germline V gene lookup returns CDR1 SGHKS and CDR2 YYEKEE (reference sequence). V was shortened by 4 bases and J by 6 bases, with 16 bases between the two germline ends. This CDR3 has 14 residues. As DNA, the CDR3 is TGTGCCAGCAGCGCACCAGCAGGGAGAGCTGAAGCTTTCTTT. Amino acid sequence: CASSAPAGRAEAFF.